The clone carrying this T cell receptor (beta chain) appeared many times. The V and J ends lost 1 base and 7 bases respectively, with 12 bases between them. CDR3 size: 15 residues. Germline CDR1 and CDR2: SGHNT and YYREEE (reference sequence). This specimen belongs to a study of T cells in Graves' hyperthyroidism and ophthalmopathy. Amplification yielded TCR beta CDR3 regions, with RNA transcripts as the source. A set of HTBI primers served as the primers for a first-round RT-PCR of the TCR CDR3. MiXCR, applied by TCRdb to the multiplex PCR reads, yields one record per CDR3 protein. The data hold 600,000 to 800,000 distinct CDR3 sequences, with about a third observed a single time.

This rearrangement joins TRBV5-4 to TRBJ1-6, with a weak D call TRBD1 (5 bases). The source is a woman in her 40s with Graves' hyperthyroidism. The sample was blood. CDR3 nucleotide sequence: TGTGCCAGCAGCTTGAAGGGACGGATGAATTCACCCCTCCACTTT. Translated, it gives CASSLKGRMNSPLHF.